Below are 32 T cell receptor beta chains sequenced from a single sample in a study of T cells in Graves' hyperthyroidism and ophthalmopathy. Regions amplified from RNA transcripts were the TCR beta CDR3 regions. Initially, a first-round RT-PCR of the TCR CDR3 employed the HTBI primer set. One entry per CDR3 protein, called by TCRdb with MiXCR from the multiplex PCR reads. The table lists over 650,000 distinct CDR3 sequences, about a sixth of them singletons. Sequenced: blood. The receptors here all came from a young man with Graves' hyperthyroidism.

The CDR3 region is CAWSVQAWGIQYF. DNA of the CDR3: TGTGCCTGGAGTGTACAGGCCTGGGGGATTCAGTACTTC. V and J are TRBV30 and TRBJ2-4; D is tentatively TRBD1 or TRBD2 (5 bases each). Germline loops: CDR1 GTSNPN, CDR2 SVGIG (reference sequence). This CDR3 contains 13 residues. V lost 0 bases to trimming and J lost 10 bases, with 13 bases between them.

The chain joins TRBV20-1 to TRBJ2-1, with a weak D call TRBD1 (5 bases). Germline V gene sequence: CDR1 DFQATT, CDR2 SNEGSKA (reference sequence). The V end was cut by 7 bases, the J end by 8 bases, with 12 bases between. This CDR3 has 11 residues. The CDR3 here is CSVLRGDEQFF. The CDR3, as DNA: TGCAGTGTGCTAAGGGGCGATGAGCAGTTCTTC.

This clonotype was counted many times. V is TRBV7-2 and J is TRBJ2-5; TRBD2 agrees at 14 bases. Trimming took 2 bases from V and 5 from J; bases not matched to a gene: 4. CDR1 and CDR2 (germline): SGHTA, FQGNSA. The CDR3 runs to 16 residues. The CDR3 region is CASSLRLAGGIETQYF. The DNA of the CDR3 is TGTGCCAGCAGCTTAAGACTAGCGGGAGGGATTGAGACCCAGTACTTC.

As concerns this clonotype: A much larger clone differs by one base, so this may be a read error. This CDR3 is missing its conserved last phenylalanine or tryptophan, likely due to a read error. This chain joins TRBV2 and TRBJ2-1; no clear D. CDR1 is SNHLY and CDR2 is FYNNEI in the germline V gene. This CDR3 has 13 amino acids. Deletions cut 6 bases from V and 5 bases from J, with 11 bases between. The CDR3 loop reads CASREWVNNEQFS. CDR3 in DNA: TGTGCCAGCAGGGAGTGGGTGAACAATGAGCAGTTCTCC.

Details on this clonotype: A single base separates this from a much larger clone, so it may be a read error. The chain carries TRBV28 and TRBJ2-4; D is tentatively TRBD1 or TRBD2 (6 bases each). Germline lookup yields CDR1 MDHEN and CDR2 SYDVKM. Trimming took 4 bases from V and 8 from J, leaving 21 bases between them. The CDR3 consists of 16 residues. CDR3 nucleotide sequence: TGTGCCAGCAGTTCCCCGACGGCAAGGGGGGAGCACATTCAGTACTTC. Protein product: CASSSPTARGEHIQYF.

This clonotype was picked up a small number of times. The rearrangement joins TRBV2 to TRBJ1-6; possible D gene TRBD1, 6 bases. V was cut by 7 bases and J by 7 bases, with 14 bases left in between. The CDR3 is made up of 14 amino acids. Germline V gives CDR1 SNHLY, CDR2 FYNNEI. The CDR3 coding sequence is TGTGCCAGCATTCTCCGGGACAAAAATTCACCCCTCCACTTT. It yields the protein CASILRDKNSPLHF.

This chain links TRBV20-1 with TRBJ2-1; no firm D call. Trimming shortened V by 0 bases and J by 8 bases, and 17 bases separated the two germline ends. This CDR3 has 15 amino acids. Germline loops: CDR1 DFQATT, CDR2 SNEGSKA (reference sequence). The chain's CDR3 is CSAREPSWPFYEQFF. As DNA, the CDR3 is TGCAGTGCTAGAGAGCCCAGTTGGCCCTTCTATGAGCAGTTCTTC.

This clonotype was counted many times. This chain links TRBV28 with TRBJ2-7, with TRBD1 matching over 11 bases. This CDR3 is built from 15 residues. Per the germline V gene, CDR1 is MDHEN and CDR2 is SYDVKM. Losses at the gene ends were 3 bases for V and 5 bases for J; bases not matched to a gene: 6. CDR3 sequence: CASSLRGQGGHEQYF. DNA for the CDR3: TGTGCCAGCAGTTTGAGGGGACAGGGGGGTCACGAGCAGTACTTC.

The chain couples TRBV9 to TRBJ2-7; 9 positions match TRBD1. The CDR3 length is 14 residues. Germline loops: CDR1 SGDLS, CDR2 YYNGEE. V dropped 0 bases and J dropped 5; count of bases not matched to a gene: 3. CDR3 region: CASSVGGQGNEQYF. CDR3 bases: TGTGCCAGCAGCGTAGGGGGACAGGGCAACGAGCAGTACTTC.

This clonotype was seen ten or more times. This chain connects TRBV12-3 or TRBV12-4 to TRBJ2-7; perhaps D is TRBD1 or TRBD2 (5 bases each). CDR3 length: 14 residues. The ends were cut back, 5 bases at V and 2 bases at J, with 13 bases in the middle. The CDR3 DNA is TGTGCCAGCAGTCCCCATGGGGGAACCTACGAGCAGTACTTC. Its protein is CASSPHGGTYEQYF.

This clonotype has a handful of counts. The chain employs TRBV5-1 and TRBJ1-4, with 9 bases fitting TRBD1. Trimming removed 2 bases from V and 6 bases from J; junction bases left unmatched: 8. Germline V gives CDR1 SGHRS, CDR2 YFSETQ. The CDR3 has 16 residues. The CDR3 DNA is TGCGCCAGCAGCTTAGGACAGGGGTCACCGGATGAAAAACTGTTTTTT. Translation gives CASSLGQGSPDEKLFF. The full variable domain, its missing parts supplied by reference TRBV5-1 and TRBJ1-4, is KAGVTQTPRYLIKTRGQQVTLSCSPISGHRSVSWYQQTPGQGLQFLFEYFSETQRNKGNFPGRFSGRQFSNSRSEMNVSTLELGDSALYLCASSLGQGSPDEKLFFGSGTQLSVL.

Notes on this clonotype: The junction and the germline gene differ at one end; a read error may be behind it. The chain recombines TRBV5-8 with TRBJ2-5; possible D gene TRBD2, 6 bases. The CDR3 loop spans 15 amino acids. The germline V gene encodes CDR1 SGHTS and CDR2 YDEGEE. This chain's CDR3 is CASGLGGSQTGTQYF. The CDR3 DNA follows: TGTGCCAGCGGCTTGGGGGGAAGTCAGACGGGGACCCAGTACTTC.

The genes are TRBV7-3 and TRBJ2-6, with D hard to call. The CDR3 is 15 residues long. With 5 bases removed from V and 4 bases from J, the gap between germline ends came to 12 bases. Germline CDR1 is SGHTA and CDR2 is FQGTGA. This chain's CDR3 is CASSQDWAGANVLTF. CDR3 bases: TGTGCCAGCAGCCAAGATTGGGCAGGGGCCAACGTCCTGACTTTC.

The chain employs TRBV29-1 and TRBJ2-1; TRBD1 matches at 9 bases. Trimming removed 7 bases from V and 7 bases from J; junction bases left unmatched: 2. The V gene's germline CDR1 is SQVTM and CDR2 ANQGSEA. The CDR3 covers 11 residues. CDR3 bases: TGCAGCGCCGGACAGGGGAATGAGCAGTTCTTC. This sequence encodes CSAGQGNEQFF.

The table lists this clonotype with a few counts. This sequence joins TRBV27 and TRBJ2-7; D is perhaps TRBD1 (5 bases). This CDR3 spans 15 amino acids. Germline V CDR1 and CDR2: MNHEY, SMNVEV (reference sequence). V lost 0 bases to trimming and J lost 5 bases, with 14 bases between them. CDR3 nucleotide sequence: TGTGCCAGCAGTTTATCGAGTTGGGGCGTCAACGAGCAGTACTTC. Amino acids: CASSLSSWGVNEQYF.

The sample holds many counts of this clonotype. The CDR3 DNA is TGTGCCAGCAGCTTAGCGGGGGCAGGCTATGGCTACACCTTC. It codes for CASSLAGAGYGYTF. The chain recombines TRBV11-3 with TRBJ1-2, with D possibly TRBD1 on 6 matching bases. The CDR3 is 14 residues long. Germline V gene sequence: CDR1 SGHNT, CDR2 YENEEA. V dropped 1 base and J dropped 4 bases, with 10 bases sitting between them.

A few counts support this clonotype. The rearrangement joins TRBV5-1 to TRBJ2-4; tentatively, D is TRBD1 (7 bases). Germline CDR1 SGHRS, CDR2 YFSETQ. The germline V and J ends were trimmed by 1 base and 11 bases, with 16 bases remaining between them. The CDR3 is 14 amino acids. CDR3 sequence: CASSLRGTEIVQYF. CDR3 DNA sequence: TGCGCCAGCAGCTTGCGGGGGACAGAAATAGTTCAGTACTTC.

The gene calls are TRBV4-1 and TRBJ1-1; no clear D gene. The CDR3 has 15 residues. Germline V lookup: CDR1 MGHRA, CDR2 YSYEKL. V was pared by 1 base and J by 11 bases, with 20 bases between. CDR3 amino acids: CASSQVYAGRFVAFF. The CDR3 DNA follows: TGCGCCAGCAGCCAAGTATATGCGGGCCGATTCGTGGCTTTCTTT.

In DNA, the CDR3 is TGTGCCAGCAGTCGCACTAGTTCTAGCACAGATACGCAGTATTTT. This gives the protein CASSRTSSSTDTQYF. The chain employs TRBV12-3 or TRBV12-4 and TRBJ2-3; D may be TRBD2 (5 bases). V was clipped by 5 bases and J by 0 bases, with 12 bases between them. The CDR3 sequence is 15 residues long.

The chain recombines TRBV12-3 or TRBV12-4 with TRBJ2-1; 11 nucleotides agree with TRBD1. This CDR3 spans 14 amino acids. V lost 6 bases, J lost 8 bases, and 6 bases stayed unmatched. CDR3 DNA sequence: TGTGCCAGCAGGCGGACAGGGGGCATGGATGAGCAGTTCTTC. Protein: CASRRTGGMDEQFF.

This clonotype was found many times. This chain uses TRBV12-3 or TRBV12-4 with TRBJ2-3; D remains ambiguous. This CDR3 has 12 residues. V was shortened by 8 bases and J by 2 bases, with 8 bases between the two germline ends. CDR3 sequence: CASGRDTDTQYF. CDR3 DNA: TGTGCCAGCGGCCGAGACACAGATACGCAGTATTTT.

V gene TRBV29-1 combines with J gene TRBJ2-3; no clear D. The CDR3 extends over 13 amino acids. From germline, CDR1 is SQVTM and CDR2 ANQGSEA. Trimming stripped 3 bases from V and 0 bases from J, with 7 bases between. The CDR3 reads CSVDGRSTDTQYF. The CDR3 nucleotides are TGCAGCGTTGACGGCAGAAGCACAGATACGCAGTATTTT.

This clonotype was observed a handful of times. The chain uses TRBV19 and TRBJ1-2, with 8 positions matching TRBD1. Germline V gives CDR1 LNHDA, CDR2 SQIVND (reference sequence). The CDR3 spans 13 residues. V gave up 9 bases and J gave up 5 bases; unmatched junction bases: 8. CDR3 sequence reads: CASNIQGAYGYTF. CDR3 coding DNA: TGTGCCAGCAATATCCAGGGGGCTTATGGCTACACCTTC.

This clonotype was seen a few times. The chain is built from TRBV6-1 and TRBJ2-5; D possibly matches TRBD1 or TRBD2 (5 bases each). The CDR3 is 14 residues long. V dropped 5 bases and J dropped 4 bases, with 14 bases sitting between them. Per germline, CDR1 MNHNS and CDR2 SASEGT. CDR3 bases: TGTGCCAGCAGTTCCGGGGCTCGAGGAGAGACCCAGTACTTC. Protein: CASSSGARGETQYF.

This clonotype showed up just a few times. The chain employs TRBV25-1 and TRBJ2-1; weak D call: TRBD2 (5 bases). V lost 2 bases and J 8 bases, leaving 19 bases between the germline ends. Germline V CDR1 and CDR2: MGHDK, SYGVNS. This CDR3 is 16 amino acids long. The CDR3 nucleotides read TGTGCCAGCAGTGAAACGGACTCCTCGTTAAGGGATGAGCAGTTCTTC. Its translation: CASSETDSSLRDEQFF.

This clonotype has a handful of counts. DNA for the CDR3: TGTGCCAGCAGCTTGGAGCCGATCAATCAGCCCCAGCATTTT. Protein product: CASSLEPINQPQHF. This chain joins TRBV5-4 and TRBJ1-5; D remains ambiguous. The CDR3 sequence is 14 residues long. V shed 0 bases and J shed 3 bases, with 7 bases lying between them. Germline assignment: CDR1 SGHNT and CDR2 YYREEE (reference sequence).

This clonotype was detected a few times. The genes are TRBV6-1 and TRBJ2-7; 13 positions match TRBD2. CDR3 size: 15 residues. V lost 8 bases to trimming and J lost 6 bases; unmatched junction nucleotides: 10. Germline loops: CDR1 MNHNS, CDR2 SASEGT. CDR3 in DNA: TGTGCCAGCTACCACTCGCGACTAGCGGGAGGCGAGCAGTACTTC. Translating gives CASYHSRLAGGEQYF.

This clonotype was seen many times. V usage is TRBV11-3 and J usage is TRBJ2-1, with 11 bases lining up with TRBD2. Germline loops: CDR1 SGHNT, CDR2 YENEEA. The CDR3 has 14 amino acids. With 5 bases clipped from V and 7 bases from J, the junction kept 4 bases outside the gene matches. Written as DNA, the CDR3 is TGTGCCAGCAGCCCCACTAGCGGGAGTAATGAGCAGTTCTTC. The encoded protein is CASSPTSGSNEQFF.

About this clonotype: A much more abundant neighbour one base away suggests this may be a read error. This chain joins TRBV7-3 and TRBJ2-2; no clear D. Germline values: CDR1 SGHTA, CDR2 FQGTGA. V was pared by 6 bases and J by 3 bases, with 11 bases between. This CDR3 spans 14 amino acids. The CDR3 coding sequence is TGTGCCAGCAGTGACGAGGTGGACACCGGGGAGCTGTTTTTT. Translating it yields CASSDEVDTGELFF.

The sample holds many counts of this clonotype. This chain links TRBV7-6 with TRBJ2-1; 8 nucleotides align to TRBD2. CDR1 and CDR2 from the germline V gene are SGHVS and FNYEAQ. The CDR3 has 19 amino acids. Germline trimming cut 1 base from V and 5 bases from J; bases unmatched to any gene: 16. The CDR3 protein is CASSLVMSVAGRADNEQFF. In nucleotides, the CDR3 is TGTGCCAGCAGCTTAGTAATGTCGGTAGCGGGAAGGGCGGACAATGAGCAGTTCTTC.

The rearrangement joins TRBV20-1 to TRBJ2-6, with D possibly matching TRBD2 (7 bases). The ends were cut back, 0 bases at V and 1 base at J, with 19 bases in the middle. The CDR3 contains 19 residues. CDR1 is DFQATT and CDR2 is SNEGSKA in the germline V gene (reference sequence). In DNA, the CDR3 is TGCAGTGCTAGAGATCTTAGGGGGGGCGCGGGGTCTGGGGCCAACGTCCTGACTTTC. Its protein is CSARDLRGGAGSGANVLTF.

This clonotype was observed many times. The V gene is TRBV11-2, the J gene TRBJ2-5; 10 nucleotides line up with TRBD2. V dropped 1 base and J dropped 5; count of bases not matched to a gene: 4. Looked up from germline, CDR1 is SGHAT and CDR2 is FQNNGV. CDR3 size: 15 residues. CDR3 nucleotides: TGTGCCAGCAGCTTAGCTAGCGGGAGTTGGGAGACCCAGTACTTC. Its protein product is CASSLASGSWETQYF.